This T cell receptor (beta chain) was recovered during a study of T cell repertoires in cytomegalovirus infection. TCRdb re-called the reads with MiXCR, one entry per CDR3 protein. The data contain 650,000 to 850,000 distinct CDR3 sequences, approximately 32% of them singletons. This clonotype was picked up a small number of times. Its antigen is not known. The sequences come from cultured CD8+ T cells from PBMCs, collected from culture after CMV antigen stimulation. The clonotype originates from a human donor in good health (CMV status not recorded). Some clones in this sample may be carry-over from other donors' samples.

The CDR3 sequence: CASRDRGFGNTIYF. CDR3 coding DNA: TGCGCCAGCCGGGACAGGGGGTTTGGAAACACCATATATTTT. The chain has TRBV10-2 and TRBJ1-3; 11 nucleotides agree with TRBD1. CDR3 length: 14 amino acids. Germline V gives CDR1 WSHSY, CDR2 SAAADI. Trimming at V came to 8 bases and at J to 3 bases, leaving 3 bases not matched to a gene.